These 11 T cell receptor beta chains were all obtained from the same sample, sequenced in a study of cytomegalovirus exposure and HLA in healthy donors (dated by TCRdb to 2015 to 2018). The library relied on the immunoSEQ multiplex PCR assay. This immuneACCESS table, as held by TCRdb, lists in-frame sequences with V and J called but not all clones. Of the missing ones, under half trace to an unresolved V gene in checked studies; the others have no known cause. The sample table holds over 60,000 clones, of which about 95% were seen once. Approximately 3.4% of the sample lies in the top ten. Sequencing was carried out using PBMCs. These TCRs come from a man between 18 and 29 years old in good health and CMV-seronegative.

The V and J genes are TRBV19 and TRBJ2-3, with D possibly being TRBD1 (6 bases). The CDR3 totals 16 residues. Per germline, CDR1 LNHDA and CDR2 SQIVND (reference sequence). V lost 1 base to trimming and J lost 0 bases, with 11 bases between them. For the CDR3, the DNA is TGTGCCAGTAGTATAGGTGGGGGCCATAGCACAGATACGCAGTATTTT. This encodes CASSIGGGHSTDTQYF.

The chain couples TRBV6-5 to TRBJ2-5; TRBD1 might be the D (5 bases). The ends were cut back, 4 bases at V and 0 bases at J, with 12 bases in the middle. CDR1 and CDR2 from the germline V gene are MNHEY and SVGAGI. The CDR3 contains 15 residues. CDR3 sequence: CASSSQGRYQETQYF. The CDR3 nucleotides are TGTGCCAGCAGTTCTCAGGGCAGGTACCAAGAGACCCAGTACTTC.

This clone appeared once. V and J are TRBV28 and TRBJ1-1; possibly TRBD1 for D (5 bases). V lost 4 bases and J 6 bases, leaving 15 bases between the germline ends. Germline CDR1 reads MDHEN; CDR2 reads SYDVKM. CDR3 size: 14 residues. The CDR3 sequence: CASSYRQPSSEAFF. The CDR3 DNA reads TGTGCCAGCAGTTACAGACAGCCGTCTTCTGAAGCTTTCTTT.

This chain uses TRBV25-1 with TRBJ1-2; 10 bases line up with TRBD1. The CDR3 length is 14 residues. J was trimmed by 0 bases and V by 8 bases; bases with no gene match: 3. Germline values: CDR1 MGHDK, CDR2 SYGVNS. DNA for the CDR3: TGTGCCAGCGCCGGGACAGGGGCTAACTATGGCTACACCTTC. This encodes CASAGTGANYGYTF.

The rearrangement uses TRBV6-5 and TRBJ2-7; 7 bases fit TRBD1. The germline V gene has CDR1 MNHEY and CDR2 SVGAGI. This CDR3 spans 15 amino acids. Losses at the gene ends were 6 bases for V and 0 bases for J; bases not matched to a gene: 8. For the CDR3, the DNA is TGTGCCAGCAGGTCGCCGGGACAGCCCTCCTACGAGCAGTACTTC. Translation gives CASRSPGQPSYEQYF.

The J gene is TRBJ2-7, the V gene TRBV19, with TRBD2 as a possible D gene (6 bases). Germline CDR1 and CDR2: LNHDA and SQIVND (reference sequence). The CDR3 covers 15 residues. The ends were cut back, 4 bases at V and 2 bases at J, with 15 bases in the middle. Here the CDR3 reads CASSTPGDWPYEQYF. The CDR3 bases are TGTGCCAGTAGTACGCCGGGGGACTGGCCCTACGAGCAGTACTTC.

The rearrangement uses TRBV11-2 and TRBJ1-1; no firm D call. Deletions cut 1 base from V and 4 bases from J, with 7 bases between. CDR1 and CDR2 from the germline V gene are SGHAT and FQNNGV. The CDR3 has 13 amino acids. CDR3 loop: CASSLAAVTEAFF. CDR3 nucleotides: TGTGCCAGCAGCTTAGCGGCGGTCACTGAAGCTTTCTTT.

The chain has TRBV7-9 and TRBJ2-7; D is perhaps TRBD1 (6 bases). Germline V gene sequence: CDR1 SEHNR, CDR2 FQNEAQ (reference sequence). This CDR3 has 13 residues. The V gene lost 2 bases and the J gene lost 3 bases, with 8 bases spanning the gap. CDR3 region: CASSLTDSYEQYF. The CDR3 DNA reads TGTGCCAGCAGCTTAACGGACAGCTACGAGCAGTACTTC. The complete variable domain, with remaining parts taken from reference TRBV7-9 and TRBJ2-7, reads DTGVSQNPRHKITKRGQNVTFRCDPISEHNRLYWYRQTLGQGPEFLTYFQNEAQLEKSRLLSDRFSAERPKGSFSTLEIQRTEQGDSAMYLCASSLTDSYEQYFGPGTRLTVT.

J is TRBJ2-2 and V is TRBV28; 7 bases are a match to TRBD1. This CDR3 region has 16 residues. Germline V gives CDR1 MDHEN, CDR2 SYDVKM. Trimming took 6 bases from V and 4 from J; bases not matched to a gene: 11. The CDR3 loop is CASSYGTVPGTGELFF. The CDR3 nucleotides read TGTGCCAGCAGCTATGGGACAGTGCCAGGCACCGGGGAGCTGTTTTTT. Full variable domain (remainder filled in from reference TRBV28 and TRBJ2-2): DVKVTQSSRYLVKRTGEKVFLECVQDMDHENMFWYRQDPGLGLRLIYFSYDVKMKEKGDIPEGYSVSREKKERFSLILESASTNQTSMYLCASSYGTVPGTGELFFGEGSRLTVL.

The CDR3 protein is CASSLTKMGAPSYEQYF. CDR3 nucleotides: TGTGCCAGCAGCCTTACAAAAATGGGGGCGCCCTCCTACGAGCAGTACTTC. V is TRBV11-1 and J is TRBJ2-7, with D possibly being TRBD1 (6 bases). This CDR3 spans 17 amino acids. The V gene lost 5 bases and the J gene lost 0 bases, with 20 bases spanning the gap. Germline assignment: CDR1 SGHAT and CDR2 FQDESV (reference sequence).

V usage is TRBV7-3 and J usage is TRBJ1-2, with D maybe TRBD1 (6 bases). V lost 0 bases and J lost 3, with 11 bases in between. This CDR3 has 15 amino acids. Germline loops: CDR1 SGHTA, CDR2 FQGTGA. This CDR3 reads CASSLTGGSDYGYTF. CDR3 in DNA: TGTGCCAGCAGCTTAACAGGGGGAAGCGACTATGGCTACACCTTC.